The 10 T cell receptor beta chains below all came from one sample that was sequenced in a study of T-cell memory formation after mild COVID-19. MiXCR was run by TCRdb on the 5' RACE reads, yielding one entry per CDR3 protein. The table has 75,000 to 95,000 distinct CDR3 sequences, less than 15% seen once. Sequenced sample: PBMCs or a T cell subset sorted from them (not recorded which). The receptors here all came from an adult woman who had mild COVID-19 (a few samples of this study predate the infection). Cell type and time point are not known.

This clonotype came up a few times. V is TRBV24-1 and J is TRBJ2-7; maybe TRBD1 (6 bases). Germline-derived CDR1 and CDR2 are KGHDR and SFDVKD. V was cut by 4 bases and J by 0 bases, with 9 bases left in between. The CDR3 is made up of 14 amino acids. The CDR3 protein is CATSEDSYSYEQYF. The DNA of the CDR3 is TGTGCCACCAGTGAGGACAGCTACTCCTACGAGCAGTACTTC.

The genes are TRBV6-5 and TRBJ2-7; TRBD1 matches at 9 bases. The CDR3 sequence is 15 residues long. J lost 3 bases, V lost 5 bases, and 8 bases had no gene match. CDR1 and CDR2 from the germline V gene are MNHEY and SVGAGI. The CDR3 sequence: CASSEPGQGIYEQYF. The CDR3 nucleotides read TGTGCCAGCAGTGAACCGGGACAGGGCATCTACGAGCAGTACTTC.

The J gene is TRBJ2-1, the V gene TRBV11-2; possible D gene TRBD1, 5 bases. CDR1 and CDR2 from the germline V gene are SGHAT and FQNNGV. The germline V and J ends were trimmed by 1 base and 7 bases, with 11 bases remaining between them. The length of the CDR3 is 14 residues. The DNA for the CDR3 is TGTGCCAGCAGCTTAGGGGCAGGGCCTAATGAGCAGTTCTTC. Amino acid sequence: CASSLGAGPNEQFF.

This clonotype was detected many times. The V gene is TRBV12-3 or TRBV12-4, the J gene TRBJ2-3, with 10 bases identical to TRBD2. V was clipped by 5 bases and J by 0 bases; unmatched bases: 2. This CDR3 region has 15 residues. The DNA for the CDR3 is TGTGCCAGCAGTCGACTAGCGGGCAGCACAGATACGCAGTATTTT. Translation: CASSRLAGSTDTQYF.

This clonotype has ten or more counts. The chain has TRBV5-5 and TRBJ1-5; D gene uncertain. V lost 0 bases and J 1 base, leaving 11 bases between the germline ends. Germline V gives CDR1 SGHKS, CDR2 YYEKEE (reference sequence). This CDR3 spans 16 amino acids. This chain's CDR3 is CASSLGGSGSNQPQHF. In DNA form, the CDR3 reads TGTGCCAGCAGCTTGGGAGGGAGCGGGAGCAATCAGCCCCAGCATTTT.

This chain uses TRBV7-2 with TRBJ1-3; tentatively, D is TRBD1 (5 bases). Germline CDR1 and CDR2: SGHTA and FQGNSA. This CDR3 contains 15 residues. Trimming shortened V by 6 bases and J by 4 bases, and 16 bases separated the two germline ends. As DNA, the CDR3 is TGTGCCAGCAGTGATACCGGGACGACAGGAAACACCATATATTTT. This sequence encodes CASSDTGTTGNTIYF. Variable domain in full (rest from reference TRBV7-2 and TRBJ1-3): GAGVSQSPSNKVTEKGKDVELRCDPISGHTALYWYRQSLGQGLEFLIYFQGNSAPDKSGLPSDRFSAERTGGSVSTLTIQRTQQEDSAVYLCASSDTGTTGNTIYFGEGSWLTVV.

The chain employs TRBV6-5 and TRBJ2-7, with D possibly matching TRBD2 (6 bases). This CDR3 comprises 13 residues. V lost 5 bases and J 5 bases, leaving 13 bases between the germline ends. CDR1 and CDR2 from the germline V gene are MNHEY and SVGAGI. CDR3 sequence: CASSAHRRDEQYF. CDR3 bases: TGTGCCAGCAGTGCGCATAGGAGGGACGAGCAGTACTTC.

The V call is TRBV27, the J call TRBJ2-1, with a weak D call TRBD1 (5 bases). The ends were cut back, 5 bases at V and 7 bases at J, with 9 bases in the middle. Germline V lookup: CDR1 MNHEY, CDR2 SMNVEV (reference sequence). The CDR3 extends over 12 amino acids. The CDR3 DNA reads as TGTGCCAGCAGTGCCAGGGTTAATGAGCAGTTCTTC. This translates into CASSARVNEQFF.

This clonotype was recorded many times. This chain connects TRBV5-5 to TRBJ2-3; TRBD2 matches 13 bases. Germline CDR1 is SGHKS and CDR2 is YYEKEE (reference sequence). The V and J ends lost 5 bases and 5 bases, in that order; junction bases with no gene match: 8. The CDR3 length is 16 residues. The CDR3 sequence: CASSYGLAGAGDTQYF. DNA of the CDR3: TGTGCCAGCAGTTACGGACTAGCGGGGGCGGGAGATACGCAGTATTTT.

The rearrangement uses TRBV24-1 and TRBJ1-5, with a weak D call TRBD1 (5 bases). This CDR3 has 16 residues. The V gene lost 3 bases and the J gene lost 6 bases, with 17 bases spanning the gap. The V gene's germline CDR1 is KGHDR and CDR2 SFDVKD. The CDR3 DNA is TGTGCCACCAGTGATAGTCTCAGGGAGAGAGGTCAGCCCCAGCATTTT. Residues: CATSDSLRERGQPQHF.